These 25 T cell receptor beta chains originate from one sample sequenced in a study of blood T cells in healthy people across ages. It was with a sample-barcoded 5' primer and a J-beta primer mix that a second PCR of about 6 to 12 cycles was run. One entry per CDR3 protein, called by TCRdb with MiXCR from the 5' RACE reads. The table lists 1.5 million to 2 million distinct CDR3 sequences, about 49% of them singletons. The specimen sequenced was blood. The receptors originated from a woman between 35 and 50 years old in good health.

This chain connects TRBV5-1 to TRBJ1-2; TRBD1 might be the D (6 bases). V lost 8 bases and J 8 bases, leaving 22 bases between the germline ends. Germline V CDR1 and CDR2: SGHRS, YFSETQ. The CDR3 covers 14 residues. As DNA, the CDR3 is TGCGCCAGTCAGCGTGGGACATCGCAGGGAGGCTACACCTTC. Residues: CASQRGTSQGGYTF.

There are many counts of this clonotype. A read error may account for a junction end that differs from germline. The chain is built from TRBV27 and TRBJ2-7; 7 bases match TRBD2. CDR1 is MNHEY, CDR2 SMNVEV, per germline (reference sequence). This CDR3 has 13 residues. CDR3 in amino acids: CASSLSSGYEQYF. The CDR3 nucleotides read TGTGCTAGCAGCTTATCTAGCGGCTACGAGCAGTACTTC.

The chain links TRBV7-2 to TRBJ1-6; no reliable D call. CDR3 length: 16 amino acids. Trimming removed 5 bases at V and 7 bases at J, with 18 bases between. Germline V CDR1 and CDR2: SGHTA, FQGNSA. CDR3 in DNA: TGTGCCAGCAGCCCCACCGCCAGCCAGAGAAATTCACCCCTCCACTTT. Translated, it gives CASSPTASQRNSPLHF.

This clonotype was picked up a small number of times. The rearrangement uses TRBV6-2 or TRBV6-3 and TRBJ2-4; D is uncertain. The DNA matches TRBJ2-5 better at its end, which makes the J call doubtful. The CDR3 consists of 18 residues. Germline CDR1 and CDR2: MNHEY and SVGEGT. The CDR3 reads CASSYSRIRRPDWGTQYF. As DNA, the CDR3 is TGTGCCAGCAGTTACTCGAGAATCCGCCGACCCGACTGGGGGACCCAGTACTTC.

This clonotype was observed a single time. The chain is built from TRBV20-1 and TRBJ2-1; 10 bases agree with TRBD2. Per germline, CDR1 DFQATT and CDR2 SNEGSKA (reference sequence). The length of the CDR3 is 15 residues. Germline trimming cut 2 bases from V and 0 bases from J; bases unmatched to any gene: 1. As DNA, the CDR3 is TGCAGTGCTAGATCTAGCGGGAGCTCCTACAATGAGCAGTTCTTC. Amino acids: CSARSSGSSYNEQFF.

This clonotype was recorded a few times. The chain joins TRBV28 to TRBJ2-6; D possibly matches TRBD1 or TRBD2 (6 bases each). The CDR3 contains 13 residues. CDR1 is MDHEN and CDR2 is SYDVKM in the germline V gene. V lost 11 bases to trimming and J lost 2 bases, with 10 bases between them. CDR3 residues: CAEGGPGANVLTF. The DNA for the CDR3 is TGTGCCGAAGGGGGGCCTGGGGCCAACGTCCTGACTTTC.

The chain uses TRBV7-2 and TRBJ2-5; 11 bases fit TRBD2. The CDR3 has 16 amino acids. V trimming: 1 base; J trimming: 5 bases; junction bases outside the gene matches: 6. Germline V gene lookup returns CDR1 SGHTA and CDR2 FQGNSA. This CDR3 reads CASSLGSASGGETQYF. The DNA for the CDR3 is TGTGCCAGCAGCTTAGGGTCGGCTAGCGGGGGGGAGACCCAGTACTTC.

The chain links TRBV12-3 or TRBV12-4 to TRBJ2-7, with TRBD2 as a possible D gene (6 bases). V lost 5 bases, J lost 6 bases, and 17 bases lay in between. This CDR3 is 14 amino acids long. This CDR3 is CASSVGEAFREQYF. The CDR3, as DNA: TGTGCCAGCAGTGTTGGGGAGGCTTTCCGCGAGCAGTACTTC.

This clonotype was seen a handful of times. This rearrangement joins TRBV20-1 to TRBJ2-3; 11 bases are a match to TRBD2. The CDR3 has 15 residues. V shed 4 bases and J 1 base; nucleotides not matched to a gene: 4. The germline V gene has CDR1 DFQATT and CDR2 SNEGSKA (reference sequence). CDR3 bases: TGCAGTGCTACCCAACTAGCGGGGGGCACAGATACGCAGTATTTT. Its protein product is CSATQLAGGTDTQYF.

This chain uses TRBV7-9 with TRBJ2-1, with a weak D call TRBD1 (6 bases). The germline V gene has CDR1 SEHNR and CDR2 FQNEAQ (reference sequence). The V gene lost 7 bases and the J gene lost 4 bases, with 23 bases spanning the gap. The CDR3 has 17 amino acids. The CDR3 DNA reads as TGTGCCAGCACCTCAAGAAGGAGCGACACAGGGTACAATGAGCAGTTCTTC. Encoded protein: CASTSRRSDTGYNEQFF.

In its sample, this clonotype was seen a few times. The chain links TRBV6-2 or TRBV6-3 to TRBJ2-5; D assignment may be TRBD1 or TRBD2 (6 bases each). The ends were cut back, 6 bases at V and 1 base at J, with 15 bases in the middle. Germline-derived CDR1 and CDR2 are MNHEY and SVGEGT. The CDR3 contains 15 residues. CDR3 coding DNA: TGTGCCAGCAGGCTGGTGGGGGGCCTCCAAGAGACCCAGTACTTC. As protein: CASRLVGGLQETQYF.

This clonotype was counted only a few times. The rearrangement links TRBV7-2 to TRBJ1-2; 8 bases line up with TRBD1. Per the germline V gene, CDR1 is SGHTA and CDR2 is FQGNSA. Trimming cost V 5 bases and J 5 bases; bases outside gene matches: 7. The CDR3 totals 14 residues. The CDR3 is CASSREQGGYGYTF. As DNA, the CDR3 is TGTGCCAGCAGCCGTGAACAGGGGGGGTATGGCTACACCTTC.

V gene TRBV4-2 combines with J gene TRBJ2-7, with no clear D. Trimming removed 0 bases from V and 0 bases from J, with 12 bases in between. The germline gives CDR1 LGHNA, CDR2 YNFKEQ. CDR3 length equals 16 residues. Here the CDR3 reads CASSQDLETGSYEQYF. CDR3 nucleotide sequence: TGTGCCAGCAGCCAAGATCTGGAAACCGGCTCCTACGAGCAGTACTTC.

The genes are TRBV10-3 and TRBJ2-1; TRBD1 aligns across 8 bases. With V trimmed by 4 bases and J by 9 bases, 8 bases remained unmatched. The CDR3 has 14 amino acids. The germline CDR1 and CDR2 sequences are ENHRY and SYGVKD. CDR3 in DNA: TGTGCCATCAGTGGAGCCGGACAGGGAGGTGAGCAGTTCTTC. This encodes CAISGAGQGGEQFF.

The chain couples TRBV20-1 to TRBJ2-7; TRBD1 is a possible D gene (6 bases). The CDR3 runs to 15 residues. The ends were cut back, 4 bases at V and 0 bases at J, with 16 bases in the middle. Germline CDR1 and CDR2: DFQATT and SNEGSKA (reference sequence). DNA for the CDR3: TGCAGTGCTAATCCAGTACAGGGATTCTCCTACGAGCAGTACTTC. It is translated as CSANPVQGFSYEQYF.

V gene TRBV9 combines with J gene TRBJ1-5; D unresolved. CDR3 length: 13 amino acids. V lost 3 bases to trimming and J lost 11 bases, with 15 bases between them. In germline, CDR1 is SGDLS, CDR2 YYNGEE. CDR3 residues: CASSELPNSAQHF. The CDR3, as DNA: TGTGCCAGCAGCGAACTCCCCAATTCAGCCCAGCATTTT. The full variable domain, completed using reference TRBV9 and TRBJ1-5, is DSGVTQTPKHLITATGQRVTLRCSPRSGDLSVYWYQQSLDQGLQFLIQYYNGEERAKGNILERFSAQQFPDLHSELNLSSLELGDSALYFCASSELPNSAQHFGDGTRLSIL.

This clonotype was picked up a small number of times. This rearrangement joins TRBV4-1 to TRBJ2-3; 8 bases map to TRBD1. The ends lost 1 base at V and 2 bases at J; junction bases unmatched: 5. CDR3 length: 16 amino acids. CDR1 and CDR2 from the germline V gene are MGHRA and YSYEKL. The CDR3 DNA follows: TGCGCCAGCAGCCAAGCGGGGACAGGCGTCACAGATACGCAGTATTTT. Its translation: CASSQAGTGVTDTQYF.

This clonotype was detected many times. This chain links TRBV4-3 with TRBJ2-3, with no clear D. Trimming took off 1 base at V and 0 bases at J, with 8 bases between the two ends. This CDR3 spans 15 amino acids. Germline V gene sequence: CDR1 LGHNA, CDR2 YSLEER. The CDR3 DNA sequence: TGCGCCAGCAGCCAAGGGGGTACTAGCACAGATACGCAGTATTTT. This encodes CASSQGGTSTDTQYF.

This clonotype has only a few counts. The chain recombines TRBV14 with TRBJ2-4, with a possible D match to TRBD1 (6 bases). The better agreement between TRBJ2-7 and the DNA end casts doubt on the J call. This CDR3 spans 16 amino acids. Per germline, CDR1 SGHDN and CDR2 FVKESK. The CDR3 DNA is TGTGCCAGCAGCCAAGGGGGGCCTTGGGCAGACGACGAGCAGTACTTC. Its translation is CASSQGGPWADDEQYF.

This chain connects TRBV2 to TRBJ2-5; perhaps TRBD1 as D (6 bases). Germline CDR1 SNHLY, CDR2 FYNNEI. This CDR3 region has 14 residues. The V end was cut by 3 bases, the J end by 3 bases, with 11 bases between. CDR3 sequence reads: CASSDTGRKETQYF. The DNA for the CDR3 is TGTGCCAGCAGTGATACAGGGAGAAAAGAGACCCAGTACTTC.

CDR3 DNA sequence: TGTGCCAGCAGTTCCCCCGGAGGCGGGCAGTTCTTC. It specifies CASSSPGGGQFF. The rearrangement joins TRBV6-6 to TRBJ2-1; TRBD2 is a possible D gene (5 bases). V was trimmed by 4 bases and J by 12 bases, leaving 13 bases between them. Germline CDR1 reads MNHNY; CDR2 reads SVGAGI (reference sequence). This CDR3 has 12 residues.

The CDR3: CASSWWDRGQGEQFF. In nucleotides, the CDR3 is TGTGCCAGCAGCTGGTGGGACAGGGGGCAGGGTGAGCAGTTCTTC. The chain recombines TRBV5-6 with TRBJ2-1; 12 bases match TRBD1. Germline CDR1 reads SGHDT; CDR2 reads YYEEEE. J gave up 9 bases and V 3 bases, and 7 bases lay outside the gene matches. The CDR3 has 15 amino acids.

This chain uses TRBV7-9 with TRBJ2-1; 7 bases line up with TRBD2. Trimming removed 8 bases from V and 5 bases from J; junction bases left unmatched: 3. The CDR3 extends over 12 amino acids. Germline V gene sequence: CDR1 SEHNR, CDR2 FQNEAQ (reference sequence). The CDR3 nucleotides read TGTGCCAGCGCAAGCGGGGACAATGAGCAGTTCTTC. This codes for CASASGDNEQFF.

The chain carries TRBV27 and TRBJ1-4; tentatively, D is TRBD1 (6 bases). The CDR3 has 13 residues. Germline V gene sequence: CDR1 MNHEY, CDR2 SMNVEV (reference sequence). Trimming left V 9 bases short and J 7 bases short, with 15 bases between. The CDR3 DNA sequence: TGTGCCAGTAAAGCGAGGGGGACTGAAAAACTGTTTTTT. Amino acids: CASKARGTEKLFF.

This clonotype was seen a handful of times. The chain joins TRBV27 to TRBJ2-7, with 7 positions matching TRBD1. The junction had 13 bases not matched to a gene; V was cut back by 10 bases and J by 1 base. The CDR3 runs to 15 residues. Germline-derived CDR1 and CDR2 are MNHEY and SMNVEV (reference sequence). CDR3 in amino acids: CATAPRGPRSYEQYF. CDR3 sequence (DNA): TGTGCCACCGCCCCGAGGGGGCCGCGATCCTACGAGCAGTACTTC.